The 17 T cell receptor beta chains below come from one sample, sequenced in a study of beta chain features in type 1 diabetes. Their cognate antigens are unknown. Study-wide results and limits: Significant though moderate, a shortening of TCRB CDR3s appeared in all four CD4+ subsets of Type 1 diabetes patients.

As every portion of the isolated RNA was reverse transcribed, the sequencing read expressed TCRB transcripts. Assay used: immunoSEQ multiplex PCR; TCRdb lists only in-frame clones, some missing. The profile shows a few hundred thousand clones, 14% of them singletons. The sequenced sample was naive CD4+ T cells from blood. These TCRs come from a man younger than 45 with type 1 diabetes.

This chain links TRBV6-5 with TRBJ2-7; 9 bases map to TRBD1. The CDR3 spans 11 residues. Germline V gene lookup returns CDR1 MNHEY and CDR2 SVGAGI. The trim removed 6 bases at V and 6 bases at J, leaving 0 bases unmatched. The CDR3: CASRTGGEQYF. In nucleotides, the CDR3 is TGTGCCAGCAGGACAGGGGGCGAGCAGTACTTC.

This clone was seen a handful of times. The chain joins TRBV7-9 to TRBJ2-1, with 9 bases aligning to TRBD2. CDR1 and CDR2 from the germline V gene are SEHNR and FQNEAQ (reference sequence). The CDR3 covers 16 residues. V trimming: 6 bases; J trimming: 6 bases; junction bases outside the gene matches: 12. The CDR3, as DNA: TGTGCCAGCAGATCGCAGGCAAGCGGGAGGATCAATGAGCAGTTCTTC. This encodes CASRSQASGRINEQFF.

In nucleotides, the CDR3 is TGTGCCAGCAGCTTGGGACAGGGGGGAAAAGGGGCCAACGTCCTGACTTTC. Amino acids: CASSLGQGGKGANVLTF. The rearrangement links TRBV5-4 to TRBJ2-6; TRBD1 agrees at 9 bases. Germline V gene sequence: CDR1 SGHNT, CDR2 YYREEE (reference sequence). V shed 0 bases, J shed 4 bases, and the junction held 5 bases outside the gene matches. The CDR3 is 17 residues long.

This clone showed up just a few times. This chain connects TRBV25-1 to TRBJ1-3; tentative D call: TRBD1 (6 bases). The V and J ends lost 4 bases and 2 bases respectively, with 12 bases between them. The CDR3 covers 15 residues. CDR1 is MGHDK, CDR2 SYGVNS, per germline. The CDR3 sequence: CASSGLGATGNTIYF. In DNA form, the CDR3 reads TGTGCCAGCAGTGGATTGGGGGCCACTGGAAACACCATATATTTT.

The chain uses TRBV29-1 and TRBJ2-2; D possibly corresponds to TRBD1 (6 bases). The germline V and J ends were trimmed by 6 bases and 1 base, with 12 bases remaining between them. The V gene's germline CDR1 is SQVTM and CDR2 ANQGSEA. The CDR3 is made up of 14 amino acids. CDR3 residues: CSVLKDRNTGELFF. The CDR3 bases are TGCAGCGTCCTTAAGGACAGGAACACCGGGGAGCTGTTTTTT.

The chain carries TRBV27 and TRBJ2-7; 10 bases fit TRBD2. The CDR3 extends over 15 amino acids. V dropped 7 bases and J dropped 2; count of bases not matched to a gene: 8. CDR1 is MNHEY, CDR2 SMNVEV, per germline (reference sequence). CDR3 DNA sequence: TGTGCCAGCACCATTAGCGGGAGGTACCCCTACGAGCAGTACTTC. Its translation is CASTISGRYPYEQYF.

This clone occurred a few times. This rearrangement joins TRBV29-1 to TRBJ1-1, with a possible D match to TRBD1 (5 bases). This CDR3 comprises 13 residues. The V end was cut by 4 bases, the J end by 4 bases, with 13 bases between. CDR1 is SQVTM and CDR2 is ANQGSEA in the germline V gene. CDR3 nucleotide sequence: TGCAGCGTTGTAGGAGGGGCAGGCACTGAAGCTTTCTTT. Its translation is CSVVGGAGTEAFF.

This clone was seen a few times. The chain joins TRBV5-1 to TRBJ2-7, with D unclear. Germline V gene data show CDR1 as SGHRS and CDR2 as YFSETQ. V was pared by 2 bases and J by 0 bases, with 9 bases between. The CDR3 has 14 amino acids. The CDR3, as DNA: TGCGCCAGCAGCTTTTTTGGCAGCTCCTACGAGCAGTACTTC. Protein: CASSFFGSSYEQYF.

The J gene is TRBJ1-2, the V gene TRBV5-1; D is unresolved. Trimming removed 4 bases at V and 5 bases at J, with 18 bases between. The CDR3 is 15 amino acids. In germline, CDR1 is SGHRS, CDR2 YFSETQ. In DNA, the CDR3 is TGCGCCAGCAGCCATTCCCGCGCAGGTGCTTATGGCTACACCTTC. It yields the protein CASSHSRAGAYGYTF.

This chain's CDR3 is CASSLTPVSQFF. The CDR3, as DNA: TGTGCCAGCAGCCTCACTCCCGTTTCGCAGTTCTTC. V and J are TRBV11-2 and TRBJ2-1, with D unresolved. The CDR3 consists of 12 residues. V lost 5 bases and J lost 12, with 14 bases in between. Germline values: CDR1 SGHAT, CDR2 FQNNGV.

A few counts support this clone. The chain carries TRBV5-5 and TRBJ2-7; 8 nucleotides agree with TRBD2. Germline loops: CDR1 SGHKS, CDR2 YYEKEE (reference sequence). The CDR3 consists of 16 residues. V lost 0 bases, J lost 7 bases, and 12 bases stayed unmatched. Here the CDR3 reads CASSLGPDPIAGEQYF. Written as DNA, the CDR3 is TGTGCCAGCAGCTTGGGACCGGACCCCATAGCGGGGGAGCAGTACTTC.

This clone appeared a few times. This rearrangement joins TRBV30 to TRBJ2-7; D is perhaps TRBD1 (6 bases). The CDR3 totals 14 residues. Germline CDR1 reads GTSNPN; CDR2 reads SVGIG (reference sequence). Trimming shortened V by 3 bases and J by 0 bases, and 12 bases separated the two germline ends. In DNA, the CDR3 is TGTGCCTGGAGGAGACAGGCAACCTCCTACGAGCAGTACTTC. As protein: CAWRRQATSYEQYF.

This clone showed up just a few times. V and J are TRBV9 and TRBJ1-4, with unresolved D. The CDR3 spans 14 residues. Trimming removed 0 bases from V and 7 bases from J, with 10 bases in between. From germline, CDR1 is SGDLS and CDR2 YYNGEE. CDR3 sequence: CASSVVGVSEKLFF. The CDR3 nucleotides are TGTGCCAGCAGCGTAGTCGGGGTTAGTGAAAAACTGTTTTTT. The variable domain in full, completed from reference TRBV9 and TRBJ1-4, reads DSGVTQTPKHLITATGQRVTLRCSPRSGDLSVYWYQQSLDQGLQFLIQYYNGEERAKGNILERFSAQQFPDLHSELNLSSLELGDSALYFCASSVVGVSEKLFFGSGTQLSVL.

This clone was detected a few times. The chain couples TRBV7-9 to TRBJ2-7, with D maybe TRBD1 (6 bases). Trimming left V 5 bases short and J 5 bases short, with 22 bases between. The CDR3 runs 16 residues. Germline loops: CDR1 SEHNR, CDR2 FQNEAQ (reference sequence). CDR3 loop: CASSLHHDRIRDEQYF. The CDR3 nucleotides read TGTGCCAGCAGCCTTCACCACGACAGGATACGGGACGAGCAGTACTTC.

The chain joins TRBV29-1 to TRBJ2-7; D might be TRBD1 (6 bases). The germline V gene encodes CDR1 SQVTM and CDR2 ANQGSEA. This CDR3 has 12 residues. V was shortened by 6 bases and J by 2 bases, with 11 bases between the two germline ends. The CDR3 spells CSVLRDTYEQYF. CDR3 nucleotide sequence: TGCAGCGTCCTTAGGGACACCTACGAGCAGTACTTC.

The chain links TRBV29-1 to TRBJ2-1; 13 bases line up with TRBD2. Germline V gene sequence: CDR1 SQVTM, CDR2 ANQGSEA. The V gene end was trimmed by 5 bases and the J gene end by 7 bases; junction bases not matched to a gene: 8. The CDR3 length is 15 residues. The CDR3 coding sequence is TGCAGCGTTCCGCTACTAGCGGGAGGGAGGAATGAGCAGTTCTTC. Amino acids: CSVPLLAGGRNEQFF.

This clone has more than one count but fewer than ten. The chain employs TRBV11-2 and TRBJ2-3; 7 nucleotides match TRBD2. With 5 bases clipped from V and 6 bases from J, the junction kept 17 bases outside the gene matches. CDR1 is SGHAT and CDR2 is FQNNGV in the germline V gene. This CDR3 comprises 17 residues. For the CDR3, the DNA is TGTGCCAGCAGCCCCGGGGGAGGCGGGGGATCTCTCGATACGCAGTATTTT. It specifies CASSPGGGGGSLDTQYF.